Below, 29 T cell receptor beta chains from the same sample are listed, as sequenced in a study of somatic mutations in cytotoxic T cells in rheumatoid arthritis. Some clones are missing from TCRdb's copy, which holds only in-frame ones; the method was immunoSEQ multiplex PCR. The table includes roughly 10,000 clones, around four fifths detected once. Material: CD8+ T cells sorted from blood. These receptors all stem from a man aged 45-65 years in good health.

The chain couples TRBV27 to TRBJ2-5; D uncertain. CDR1 is MNHEY, CDR2 SMNVEV, per germline (reference sequence). The CDR3 totals 13 residues. With 10 bases removed from V and 2 bases from J, the gap between germline ends came to 14 bases. As DNA, the CDR3 is TGTGCCACCTCCCGGGTGGTACAAGAGACCCAGTACTTC. This sequence encodes CATSRVVQETQYF.

The chain is built from TRBV28 and TRBJ1-1; the D is unclear. The V gene's germline CDR1 is MDHEN and CDR2 SYDVKM. The CDR3 has 13 residues. Trimming took off 3 bases at V and 5 bases at J, with 10 bases between the two ends. CDR3 region: CASSFSGRTEAFF. The CDR3, as DNA: TGTGCCAGCAGTTTTTCGGGAAGGACTGAAGCTTTCTTT.

The V and J genes are TRBV6-1 and TRBJ2-7; tentative D call: TRBD2 (5 bases). Per the germline V gene, CDR1 is MNHNS and CDR2 is SASEGT. Trimming removed 2 bases at V and 0 bases at J, with 14 bases between. The CDR3 runs 16 residues. The CDR3 coding sequence is TGTGCCAGCAGTGAATACTTCCTAGGGAGCTCCTACGAGCAGTACTTC. It translates to CASSEYFLGSSYEQYF.

The rearrangement uses TRBV19 and TRBJ1-2, with TRBD1 matching over 8 bases. The V segment lost 6 bases and the J segment 8 bases; nucleotides outside the gene matches: 11. This CDR3 region has 14 residues. Germline V gene data show CDR1 as LNHDA and CDR2 as SQIVND (reference sequence). CDR3 region: CASSLGQGFDGYTF. The CDR3 DNA reads TGTGCCAGTAGCCTCGGACAGGGCTTCGACGGCTACACCTTC.

The chain carries TRBV28 and TRBJ2-1, with 11 bases fitting TRBD1. The CDR3 spans 15 residues. Unmatched junction bases numbered 8, after V lost 5 bases and J lost 8 bases. Germline CDR1 MDHEN, CDR2 SYDVKM. Written as DNA, the CDR3 is TGTGCCAGCAGTCCGGGACAGGGGGTGTCTGATGAGCAGTTCTTC. This encodes CASSPGQGVSDEQFF.

The chain has TRBV9 and TRBJ2-5, with D possibly being TRBD2 (6 bases). V lost 0 bases and J 5 bases, leaving 17 bases between the germline ends. The CDR3 runs to 16 residues. Germline-derived CDR1 and CDR2 are SGDLS and YYNGEE. Written as DNA, the CDR3 is TGTGCCAGCAGCGTAGCTTTGGGGGGTCGCGAGGAGACCCAGTACTTC. Its translation: CASSVALGGREETQYF.

The V call is TRBV27, the J call TRBJ2-1, with TRBD2 matching over 7 bases. Unmatched junction bases numbered 14, after V lost 5 bases and J lost 7 bases. CDR3 length: 16 amino acids. Per germline, CDR1 MNHEY and CDR2 SMNVEV (reference sequence). The CDR3 spells CASSPLWREKKNEQFF. The CDR3 nucleotides are TGTGCCAGCAGTCCCCTCTGGCGGGAGAAGAAAAATGAGCAGTTCTTC.

This clone is termed medium-sized. The rearrangement links TRBV4-1 to TRBJ2-5; 8 nucleotides line up with TRBD2. CDR1 is MGHRA, CDR2 YSYEKL, per germline. The CDR3 consists of 15 residues. V lost 1 base and J lost 5; bases outside the gene matches: 6. CDR3 loop: CASSQAGGGLETQYF. The CDR3 DNA is TGCGCCAGCAGCCAAGCCGGGGGGGGTTTGGAGACCCAGTACTTC.

This sequence joins TRBV7-2 and TRBJ2-1; 7 bases map to TRBD2. V trimming: 7 bases; J trimming: 6 bases; junction bases outside the gene matches: 15. Per germline, CDR1 SGHTA and CDR2 FQGNSA. This CDR3 has 16 amino acids. CDR3 loop: CASIQGRTSSPNEQFF. The CDR3 DNA is TGTGCCAGCATCCAAGGCCGGACTAGTTCGCCCAATGAGCAGTTCTTC.

The CDR3 loop is CASTAAQGSYNEQFF. The CDR3 bases are TGCGCCAGCACAGCTGCACAGGGCTCCTACAATGAGCAGTTCTTC. The V call is TRBV5-1, the J call TRBJ2-1, with a weak D call TRBD1 (6 bases). This CDR3 is 15 amino acids long. In germline, CDR1 is SGHRS, CDR2 YFSETQ. Trimming removed 6 bases at V and 0 bases at J, with 13 bases between. Variable domain in full (rest from reference TRBV5-1 and TRBJ2-1): KAGVTQTPRYLIKTRGQQVTLSCSPISGHRSVSWYQQTPGQGLQFLFEYFSETQRNKGNFPGRFSGRQFSNSRSEMNVSTLELGDSALYLCASTAAQGSYNEQFFGPGTRLTVL.

This clone was detected once. The chain employs TRBV7-9 and TRBJ2-5; maybe TRBD2 (5 bases). The better agreement between TRBJ2-7 and the DNA end casts doubt on the J call. The CDR3 length is 15 residues. Germline V gene data show CDR1 as SEHNR and CDR2 as FQNEAQ (reference sequence). CDR3 residues: CASSPGRLLSYEQYF. Written as DNA, the CDR3 is TGTGCCAGCAGCCCGGGGAGACTACTCTCCTACGAGCAGTACTTC.

The chain is built from TRBV30 and TRBJ1-1; D is ambiguous. Germline V gene data show CDR1 as GTSNPN and CDR2 as SVGIG (reference sequence). Trimming shortened V by 0 bases and J by 8 bases, and 7 bases separated the two germline ends. The CDR3 totals 11 residues. CDR3 DNA: TGTGCCTGGAGTGTTTCCAGGGAAGCTTTCTTT. Protein sequence: CAWSVSREAFF.

The CDR3, as DNA: TGTGCCTGGGAGTCAGGGGTAGGGACTGAAGCTTTCTTT. This codes for CAWESGVGTEAFF. The rearrangement joins TRBV30 to TRBJ1-1; D perhaps matches TRBD1 (6 bases). V gave up 5 bases and J gave up 5 bases, with 15 bases separating them. Germline lookup yields CDR1 GTSNPN and CDR2 SVGIG (reference sequence). This CDR3 spans 13 amino acids. The variable domain in full, with the rest retrieved from reference TRBV30 and TRBJ1-1, is SQTIHQWPATLVQPVGSPLSLECTVEGTSNPNLYWYRQAAGRGLQLLFYSVGIGQISSEVPQNLSASRPQDRQFILSSKKLLLSDSGFYLCAWESGVGTEAFFGQGTRLTVV.

This clone has a single count. The chain has TRBV28 and TRBJ2-1; 14 bases map to TRBD2. Trimming removed 5 bases from V and 8 bases from J; junction bases left unmatched: 5. CDR1 and CDR2 from the germline V gene are MDHEN and SYDVKM. The CDR3 has 15 residues. CDR3 DNA: TGTGCCAGCAGTCCAGGACTAGCGGGAGGTGATGAGCAGTTCTTC. This encodes CASSPGLAGGDEQFF.

V and J are TRBV11-2 and TRBJ2-7; 10 bases are a match to TRBD2. Germline lookup yields CDR1 SGHAT and CDR2 FQNNGV. V was clipped by 5 bases and J by 3 bases; unmatched bases: 4. The CDR3 length is 14 residues. The CDR3 region has the DNA TGTGCCAGCAGCCTAGCGGGGGACCACTACGAGCAGTACTTC. This codes for CASSLAGDHYEQYF.

This clone is termed medium-sized (0.01 to 0.1%). V is TRBV4-3 and J is TRBJ2-1, with D unresolved. The CDR3 has 16 residues. Germline CDR1 is LGHNA and CDR2 is YSLEER. Trimming took off 0 bases at V and 1 base at J, with 10 bases between the two ends. The DNA for the CDR3 is TGCGCCAGCAGCCAAGATCTGATCGGGTCCTACAATGAGCAGTTCTTC. It encodes CASSQDLIGSYNEQFF.

This chain uses TRBV9 with TRBJ2-5, with D perhaps matching TRBD2 (6 bases). The CDR3 extends over 14 amino acids. From germline, CDR1 is SGDLS and CDR2 YYNGEE. Between the trimmed V and J ends, which lost 0 bases and 11 bases, there was a span of 17 bases. In DNA, the CDR3 is TGTGCCAGCAGCGTAGAGGCGGGACCTAAGGAGCAGTACTTC. Translated: CASSVEAGPKEQYF.

The chain links TRBV7-3 to TRBJ2-3, with D possibly matching TRBD2 (5 bases). Trimming pared 5 bases from V and 1 base from J, leaving 10 bases between. The CDR3 is 14 amino acids. Per the germline V gene, CDR1 is SGHTA and CDR2 is FQGTGA. CDR3 nucleotides: TGTGCCAGCAGCCCCGGGGTAGGCACAGATACGCAGTATTTT. The encoded protein is CASSPGVGTDTQYF. Complete variable domain (other parts from reference TRBV7-3 and TRBJ2-3): GAGVSQTPSNKVTEKGKYVELRCDPISGHTALYWYRQSLGQGPEFLIYFQGTGAADDSGLPNDRFFAVRPEGSVSTLKIQRTERGDSAVYLCASSPGVGTDTQYFGPGTRLTVL.

A note on this clone: Other DNA sequences in this sample translate to the same CDR3. V and J are TRBV28 and TRBJ1-1; 7 bases agree with TRBD1. In germline, CDR1 is MDHEN, CDR2 SYDVKM. With 5 bases clipped from V and 4 bases from J, the junction kept 7 bases outside the gene matches. There are 14 residues in the CDR3. CDR3 loop: CASSPTGVGTEAFF. Written as DNA, the CDR3 is TGTGCCAGCAGTCCTACAGGGGTGGGCACTGAAGCTTTCTTT. The variable domain in full, with the rest retrieved from reference TRBV28 and TRBJ1-1, is DVKVTQSSRYLVKRTGEKVFLECVQDMDHENMFWYRQDPGLGLRLIYFSYDVKMKEKGDIPEGYSVSREKKERFSLILESASTNQTSMYLCASSPTGVGTEAFFGQGTRLTVV.

The chain combines TRBV5-1 with TRBJ1-1, with 10 bases matching TRBD1. The trim removed 4 bases at V and 1 base at J, leaving 7 bases unmatched. The length of the CDR3 is 16 residues. CDR1 SGHRS and CDR2 YFSETQ come from the germline V gene. CDR3 nucleotide sequence: TGCGCCAGCAGCCCAGACAGGGGGCATGGGAACACTGAAGCTTTCTTT. It yields the protein CASSPDRGHGNTEAFF.

The rearrangement joins TRBV28 to TRBJ1-1; the D is unclear. From germline, CDR1 is MDHEN and CDR2 SYDVKM. The V end lost 3 bases, the J end lost 3 bases, and 14 bases lay between the germline ends. This CDR3 comprises 15 residues. The DNA of the CDR3 is TGTGCCAGCAGTTTCTCCTTGGTTCAGGACACTGAAGCTTTCTTT. Translation gives CASSFSLVQDTEAFF.

The V gene is TRBV29-1, the J gene TRBJ2-1, with TRBD1 identical over 7 bases. CDR3 size: 15 residues. V lost 3 bases and J lost 0; bases outside the gene matches: 5. CDR1 is SQVTM and CDR2 is ANQGSEA in the germline V gene. The CDR3 DNA is TGCAGCGTTGACTTCGGGGACAGCTCCTACAATGAGCAGTTCTTC. Translation: CSVDFGDSSYNEQFF.

The chain joins TRBV5-1 to TRBJ2-3; 12 bases fit TRBD2. The CDR3 contains 15 residues. Germline lookup yields CDR1 SGHRS and CDR2 YFSETQ. V was clipped by 8 bases and J by 4 bases; unmatched bases: 8. In nucleotides, the CDR3 is TGCGCCAGTTCTAGCGGGGGGGCCGGGTCAGATACGCAGTATTTT. This codes for CASSSGGAGSDTQYF.

This clone was detected only once. The CDR3 coding sequence is TGTGCCAGCAGACACAGGGACAGGGAGGAGAGCGAGCAGTACTTC. It translates to CASRHRDREESEQYF. The rearrangement joins TRBV27 to TRBJ2-7, with 9 bases matching TRBD1. This CDR3 contains 15 residues. The V gene's germline CDR1 is MNHEY and CDR2 SMNVEV (reference sequence). V trimming: 6 bases; J trimming: 6 bases; junction bases outside the gene matches: 12.

V and J are TRBV5-4 and TRBJ1-6; 7 bases match TRBD1. The CDR3 length is 14 residues. Germline V gene sequence: CDR1 SGHNT, CDR2 YYREEE (reference sequence). J lost 6 bases, V lost 0 bases, and 0 bases had no gene match. The CDR3 nucleotides read TGTGCCAGCAGCTTGGGACAGGGTAATTCACCCCTCCACTTT. Translation: CASSLGQGNSPLHF.

The gene calls are TRBV4-3 and TRBJ2-2, with TRBD2 matching over 8 bases. Germline V gives CDR1 LGHNA, CDR2 YSLEER. Unmatched junction bases numbered 7, after V lost 4 bases and J lost 0 bases. The CDR3 is made up of 17 amino acids. Here the CDR3 reads CASSRENSGANTGELFF. The CDR3, as DNA: TGCGCCAGCAGCCGTGAAAATAGCGGGGCGAACACCGGGGAGCTGTTTTTT.

The chain employs TRBV15 and TRBJ2-7, with TRBD2 matching over 8 bases. Germline lookup yields CDR1 LNHNV and CDR2 YYDKDF (reference sequence). The V gene end was trimmed by 1 base and the J gene end by 1 base; junction bases not matched to a gene: 3. The CDR3 is 15 amino acids. The CDR3 loop is CATSRGSSGSYEQYF. The CDR3, as DNA: TGTGCCACCAGCAGAGGGTCTAGCGGGTCCTACGAGCAGTACTTC.

The table lists this clone with a few counts. The V call is TRBV4-3, the J call TRBJ2-7, with TRBD1 identical over 8 bases. There are 14 residues in the CDR3. Germline V lookup: CDR1 LGHNA, CDR2 YSLEER. Trimming cost V 4 bases and J 5 bases; bases outside gene matches: 7. CDR3 DNA sequence: TGCGCCAGCAGCCCCAGGACAGGGCCTCACGAGCAGTACTTC. Protein sequence: CASSPRTGPHEQYF.

The chain joins TRBV15 to TRBJ2-7; 11 bases align to TRBD1. Germline V CDR1 and CDR2: LNHNV, YYDKDF (reference sequence). This CDR3 has 15 residues. With V trimmed by 3 bases and J by 3 bases, 4 bases remained unmatched. CDR3 amino acids: CATSRRDRGGYEQYF. The CDR3 coding sequence is TGTGCCACCAGCAGGAGGGACAGGGGGGGCTACGAGCAGTACTTC.